This TCR beta chain stems from a study of cytomegalovirus exposure and HLA in healthy donors. Findings and caveats of the study: A later analysis linked a missense DCLRE1C variant to TCR beta V- and J-gene trimming. Segments of the TCR beta V type were, in most cases, productive about 90% or about 30% of the time in an earlier analysis.

The PCR was carried out with 60 Vbeta primers and 13 Jbeta primers. Clones were read by immunoSEQ multiplex PCR, and TCRdb kept only the in-frame ones, dropping some. The sample yields about 150,000 clones, roughly 76% seen once. After removal of 2 bases from V and 6 bases from J, the junction contained 8 bases not matched to a gene. Germline lookup yields CDR1 SGHDT and CDR2 YYEEEE. This CDR3 has 16 residues. In regard to this clone: Its antigen is as yet unknown.

The TCR originated in a male donor in good health and CMV-seronegative. The source material was PBMCs. The J gene is TRBJ2-1, the V gene TRBV5-6; TRBD1 aligns across 10 bases. In DNA, the CDR3 is TGTGCCAGCAGCTTCCCTAGACAGGGGGCTGGCAATGAGCAGTTCTTC. It specifies CASSFPRQGAGNEQFF.